A selection of T cell receptor beta chains follows, all from one sample in a study of cytomegalovirus exposure and HLA in healthy donors. The assay was immunoSEQ multiplex PCR, and TCRdb's table has in-frame clones only and misses some. The table shows fewer than 200,000 clones, with 87% occurring only once. Specimen: PBMCs. These receptors came from a boy younger than 10 in good health and CMV-seronegative. Each CDR3 is given with its conserved first and last residue. The D gene is left open where the match is weak. The size entry is marked missing in some rows and otherwise reads once, few, many or a size class.

TGTGCCGGAGGGACAGGGGGCACAGATACGCAGTATTTT,CAGGTGGTDTQYF,-,13,TRBV6-1,TRBJ2-3,TRBD1
TGTGCCAACAAGCGGGACTCAGAGACCCAGTACTTC,CANKRDSETQYF,few,12,TRBV2,TRBJ2-5,TRBD2
TGTGCCAGCTCACCACTCGAGCTGGGCCAAAGCCAAGAGACCCAGTACTTC,CASSPLELGQSQETQYF,-,17,TRBV18,TRBJ2-5,-
TGCGCCAGCAGCTTTCAGGGGTATCGTCTATTGTGGGAGACCCAGTACTTC,CASSFQGYRLLWETQYF,-,17,TRBV5-1,TRBJ2-5,-
TGTGCCAGCAGCTACGACAGGGGTACCTACAATGAGCAGTTCTTC,CASSYDRGTYNEQFF,-,15,TRBV7-3,TRBJ2-1,TRBD1
TGCGCCAGCAGCCACGGCCAGGGATTATACGAGCAGTACTTC,CASSHGQGLYEQYF,-,14,TRBV4-1,TRBJ2-7,-
TGTGCCAGCAGTAGACAGAGGACTGAAGCTTTCTTT,CASSRQRTEAFF,-,12,TRBV6-6,TRBJ1-1,-
TGTGCCAGCAGCCAGGGGACAGTCCAAGAGACCCAGTACTTC,CASSQGTVQETQYF,-,14,TRBV7-9,TRBJ2-5,TRBD1
TGTGCCAGCAGCCGGGGGAGCTCCTATAATTCACCCCTCCACTTT,CASSRGSSYNSPLHF,-,15,TRBV6-1,TRBJ1-6,-
TGCAGCGCCTCCAGGGCCTTGAACACTGAAGCTTTCTTT,CSASRALNTEAFF,-,13,TRBV29-1,TRBJ1-1,-
TGTGCCTGGAGTGTCGGGACAGGGAGCGGAAACACCATATATTTT,CAWSVGTGSGNTIYF,-,15,TRBV30,TRBJ1-3,TRBD1
TGCGCCAGCAGCTTGGTTGGGACAGGCTCCTACGAGCAGTACTTC,CASSLVGTGSYEQYF,-,15,TRBV5-1,TRBJ2-7,TRBD1
TGTGCCAGCAGTGCTAGCGGACAGGGTCACTATGGCTACACCTTC,CASSASGQGHYGYTF,-,15,TRBV2,TRBJ1-2,TRBD1
TGCGCCAGCAGCTTTAGTAACTATGGCTACACCTTC,CASSFSNYGYTF,-,12,TRBV5-1,TRBJ1-2,-
TGTGCCAGCACTCCGTTTGCGGGGGGCTCCTACGAGCAGTACTTC,CASTPFAGGSYEQYF,-,15,TRBV4-1,TRBJ2-7,TRBD2
TGTGCCAGCAGGAGGGCAACTAATGAAAAACTGTTTTTT,CASRRATNEKLFF,-,13,TRBV11-2,TRBJ1-4,-
TGTGCCAGCAGCTTACACAGACGTAGCAATCAGCCCCAGCATTTT,CASSLHRRSNQPQHF,-,15,TRBV7-6,TRBJ1-5,-
TGTGCCAGCAGTCGACAGGTCCTTACTTCCTACGAGCAGTACTTC,CASSRQVLTSYEQYF,-,15,TRBV6-5,TRBJ2-7,-
TGTGCCAGCAGCTCGGTTCGCGGGGGGGGCTACGAGCAGTACTTC,CASSSVRGGGYEQYF,-,15,TRBV11-2,TRBJ2-7,TRBD2
TGTGCCAGCAGCCCCGCAGGGGGCACTGAAGCTTTCTTT,CASSPAGGTEAFF,few,13,TRBV5-6,TRBJ1-1,TRBD1